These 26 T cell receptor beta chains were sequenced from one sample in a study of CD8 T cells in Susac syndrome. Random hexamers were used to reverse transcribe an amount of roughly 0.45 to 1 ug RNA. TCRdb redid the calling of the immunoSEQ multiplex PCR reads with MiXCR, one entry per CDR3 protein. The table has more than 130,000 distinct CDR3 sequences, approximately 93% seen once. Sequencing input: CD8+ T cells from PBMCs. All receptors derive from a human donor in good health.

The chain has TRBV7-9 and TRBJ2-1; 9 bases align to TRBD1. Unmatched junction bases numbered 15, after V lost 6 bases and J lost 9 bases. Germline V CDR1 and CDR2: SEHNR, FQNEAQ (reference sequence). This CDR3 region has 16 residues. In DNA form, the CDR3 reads TGTGCCAGCAGACCCCCGGGACAGGGTTATCATGTTGAGCAGTTCTTC. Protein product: CASRPPGQGYHVEQFF.

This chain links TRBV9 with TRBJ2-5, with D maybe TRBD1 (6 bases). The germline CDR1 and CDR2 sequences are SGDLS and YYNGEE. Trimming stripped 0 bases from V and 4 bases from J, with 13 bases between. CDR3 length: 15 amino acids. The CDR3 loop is CASSVEGVTTETQYF. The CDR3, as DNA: TGTGCCAGCAGCGTAGAGGGGGTAACGACAGAGACCCAGTACTTC.

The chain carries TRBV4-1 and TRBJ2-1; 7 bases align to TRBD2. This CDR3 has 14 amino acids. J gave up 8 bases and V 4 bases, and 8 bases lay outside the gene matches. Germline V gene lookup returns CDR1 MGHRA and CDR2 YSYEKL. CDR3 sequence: CASSPNLGGDEQFF. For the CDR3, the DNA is TGCGCCAGCAGCCCCAATCTTGGGGGGGATGAGCAGTTCTTC.

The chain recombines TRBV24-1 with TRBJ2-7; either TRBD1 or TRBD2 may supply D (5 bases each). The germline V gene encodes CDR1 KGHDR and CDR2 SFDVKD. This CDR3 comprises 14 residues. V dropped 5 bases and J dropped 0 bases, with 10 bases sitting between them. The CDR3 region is CATSGDGVSYEQYF. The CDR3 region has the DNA TGTGCCACCAGTGGGGACGGAGTCTCCTACGAGCAGTACTTC.

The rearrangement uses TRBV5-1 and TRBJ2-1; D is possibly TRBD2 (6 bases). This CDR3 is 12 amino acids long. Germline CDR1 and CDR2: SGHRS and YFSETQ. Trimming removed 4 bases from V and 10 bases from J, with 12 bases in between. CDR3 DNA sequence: TGCGCCAGCAGCCTGGAGGGATGGGAGCAGTTCTTC. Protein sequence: CASSLEGWEQFF.

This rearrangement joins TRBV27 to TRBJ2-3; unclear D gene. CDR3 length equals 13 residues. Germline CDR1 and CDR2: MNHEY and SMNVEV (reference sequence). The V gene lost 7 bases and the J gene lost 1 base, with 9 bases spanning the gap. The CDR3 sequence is CASTNGGTDTQYF. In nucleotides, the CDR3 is TGTGCCAGCACCAATGGGGGCACAGATACGCAGTATTTT.

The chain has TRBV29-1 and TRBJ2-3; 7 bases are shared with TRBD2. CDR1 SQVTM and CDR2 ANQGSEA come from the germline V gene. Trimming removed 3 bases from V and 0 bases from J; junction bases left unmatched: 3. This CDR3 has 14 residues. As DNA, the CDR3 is TGCAGCGTTGATGCGGGAGTCAGCACAGATACGCAGTATTTT. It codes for CSVDAGVSTDTQYF.

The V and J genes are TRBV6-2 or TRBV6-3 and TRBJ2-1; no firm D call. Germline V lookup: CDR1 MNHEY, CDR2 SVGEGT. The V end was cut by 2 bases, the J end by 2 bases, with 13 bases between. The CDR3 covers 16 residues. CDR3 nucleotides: TGTGCCAGCAGTTACAGGCCATTGGGGACCTACAATGAGCAGTTCTTC. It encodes CASSYRPLGTYNEQFF.

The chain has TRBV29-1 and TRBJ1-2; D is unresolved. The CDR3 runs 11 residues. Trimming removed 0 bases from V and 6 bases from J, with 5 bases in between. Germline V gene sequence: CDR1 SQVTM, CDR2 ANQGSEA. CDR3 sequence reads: CSVEDRHGYTF. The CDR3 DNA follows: TGCAGCGTTGAAGACCGCCATGGCTACACCTTC. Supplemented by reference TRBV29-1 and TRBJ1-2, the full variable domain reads SAVISQKPSRDICQRGTSLTIQCQVDSQVTMMFWYRQQPGQSLTLIATANQGSEATYESGFVIDKFPISRPNLTFSTLTVSNMSPEDSSIYLCSVEDRHGYTFGSGTRLTVV.

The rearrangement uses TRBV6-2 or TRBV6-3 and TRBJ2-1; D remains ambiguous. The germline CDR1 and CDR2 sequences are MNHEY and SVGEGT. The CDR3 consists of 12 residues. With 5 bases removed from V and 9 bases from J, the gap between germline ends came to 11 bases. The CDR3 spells CASSLGIVEQFF. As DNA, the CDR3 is TGTGCCAGCAGTCTAGGGATCGTTGAGCAGTTCTTC.

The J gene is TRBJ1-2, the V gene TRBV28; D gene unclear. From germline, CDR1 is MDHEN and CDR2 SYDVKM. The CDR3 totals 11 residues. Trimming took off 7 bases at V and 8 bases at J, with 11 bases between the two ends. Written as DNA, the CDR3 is TGTGCCAGCACCTCCCGCGGGGGCTACACCTTC. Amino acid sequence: CASTSRGGYTF.

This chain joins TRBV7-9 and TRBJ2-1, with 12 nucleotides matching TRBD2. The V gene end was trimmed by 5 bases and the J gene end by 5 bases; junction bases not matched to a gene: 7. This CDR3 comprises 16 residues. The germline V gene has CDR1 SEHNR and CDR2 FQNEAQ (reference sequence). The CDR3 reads CASSGRLAGVDNEQFF. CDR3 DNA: TGTGCCAGCAGCGGGAGACTAGCGGGGGTGGACAATGAGCAGTTCTTC.

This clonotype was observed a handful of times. CDR3 nucleotides: TGTGCCAGCAGCGCCGACGGGTACGAGCAGTACTTC. It codes for CASSADGYEQYF. J is TRBJ2-7 and V is TRBV2; D gene ambiguous. Germline values: CDR1 SNHLY, CDR2 FYNNEI. The CDR3 has 12 amino acids. The V end lost 6 bases, the J end lost 4 bases, and 10 bases lay between the germline ends.

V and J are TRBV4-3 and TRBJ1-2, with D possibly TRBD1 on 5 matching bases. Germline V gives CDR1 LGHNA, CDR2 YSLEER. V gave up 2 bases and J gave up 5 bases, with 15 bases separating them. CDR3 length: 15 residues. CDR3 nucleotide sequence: TGCGCCAGCAGCCAACCCGGGAGGGGAGCATATGGCTACACCTTC. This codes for CASSQPGRGAYGYTF.

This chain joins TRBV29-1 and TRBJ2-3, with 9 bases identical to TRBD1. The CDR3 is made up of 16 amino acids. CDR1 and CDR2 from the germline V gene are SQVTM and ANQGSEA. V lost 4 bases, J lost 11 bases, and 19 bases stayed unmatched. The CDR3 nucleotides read TGCAGCGTTGTTAACCCTGCGGGACAGGGTATCGCAGAGCAGTATTTT. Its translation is CSVVNPAGQGIAEQYF.

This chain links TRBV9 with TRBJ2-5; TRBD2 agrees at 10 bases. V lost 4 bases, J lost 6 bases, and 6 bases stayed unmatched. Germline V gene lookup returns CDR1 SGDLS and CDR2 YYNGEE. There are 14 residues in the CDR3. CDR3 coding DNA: TGTGCCAGCAGCCCACTAGCGGGAATGAAGACCCAGTACTTC. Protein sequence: CASSPLAGMKTQYF. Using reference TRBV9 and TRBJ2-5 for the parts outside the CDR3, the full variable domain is DSGVTQTPKHLITATGQRVTLRCSPRSGDLSVYWYQQSLDQGLQFLIQYYNGEERAKGNILERFSAQQFPDLHSELNLSSLELGDSALYFCASSPLAGMKTQYFGPGTRLLVL.

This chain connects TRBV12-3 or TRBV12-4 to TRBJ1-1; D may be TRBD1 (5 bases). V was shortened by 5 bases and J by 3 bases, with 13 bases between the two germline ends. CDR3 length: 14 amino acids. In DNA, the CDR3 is TGTGCCAGCAGTCCCCCTCGGGACGACACTGAAGCTTTCTTT. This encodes CASSPPRDDTEAFF.

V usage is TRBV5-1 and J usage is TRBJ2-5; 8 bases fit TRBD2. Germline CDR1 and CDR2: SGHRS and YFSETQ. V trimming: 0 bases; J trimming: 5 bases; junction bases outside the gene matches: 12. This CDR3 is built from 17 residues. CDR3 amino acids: CASSLATGGPARETQYF. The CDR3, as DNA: TGCGCCAGCAGCTTGGCTACGGGAGGGCCGGCAAGGGAGACCCAGTACTTC.

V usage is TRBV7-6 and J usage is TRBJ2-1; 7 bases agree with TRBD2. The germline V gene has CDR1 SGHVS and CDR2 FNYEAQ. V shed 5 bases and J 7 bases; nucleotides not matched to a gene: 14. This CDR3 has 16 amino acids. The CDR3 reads CASSRLGGSIYNEQFF. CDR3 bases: TGTGCCAGCAGCCGCTTGGGCGGGAGTATATATAATGAGCAGTTCTTC.

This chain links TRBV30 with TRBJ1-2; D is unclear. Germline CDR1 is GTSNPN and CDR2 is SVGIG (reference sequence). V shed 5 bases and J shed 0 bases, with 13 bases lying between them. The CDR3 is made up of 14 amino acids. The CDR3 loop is CAWGSDIANYGYTF. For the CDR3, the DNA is TGTGCCTGGGGGTCCGACATAGCTAACTATGGCTACACCTTC.

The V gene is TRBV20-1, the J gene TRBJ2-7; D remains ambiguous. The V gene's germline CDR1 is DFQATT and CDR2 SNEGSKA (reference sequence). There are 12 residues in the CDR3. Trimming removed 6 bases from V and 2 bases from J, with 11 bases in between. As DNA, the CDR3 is TGCAGTGCCAGAACGGGCACCTACGAGCAGTACTTC. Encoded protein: CSARTGTYEQYF.

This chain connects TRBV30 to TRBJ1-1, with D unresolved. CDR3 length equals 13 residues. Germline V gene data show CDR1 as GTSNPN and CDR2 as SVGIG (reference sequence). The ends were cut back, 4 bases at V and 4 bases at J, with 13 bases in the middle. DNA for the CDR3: TGTGCCTGGACAGCGGTCTTGGGCACTGAAGCTTTCTTT. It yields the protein CAWTAVLGTEAFF.

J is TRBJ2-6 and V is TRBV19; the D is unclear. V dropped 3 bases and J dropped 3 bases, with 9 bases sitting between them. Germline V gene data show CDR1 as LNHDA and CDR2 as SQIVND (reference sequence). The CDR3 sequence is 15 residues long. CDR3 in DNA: TGTGCCAGTAGTATCATGAAGCTTGGGGCCAACGTCCTGACTTTC. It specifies CASSIMKLGANVLTF.

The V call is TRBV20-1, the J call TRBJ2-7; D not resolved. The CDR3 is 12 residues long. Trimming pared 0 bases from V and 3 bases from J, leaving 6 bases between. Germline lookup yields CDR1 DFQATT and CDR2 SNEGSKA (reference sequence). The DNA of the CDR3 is TGCAGTGCTAGAGAAATGAACTACGAGCAGTACTTC. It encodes CSAREMNYEQYF.

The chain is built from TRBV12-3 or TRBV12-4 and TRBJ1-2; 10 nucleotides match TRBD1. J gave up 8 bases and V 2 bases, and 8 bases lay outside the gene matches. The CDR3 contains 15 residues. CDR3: CASSLIGTGDLGYTF. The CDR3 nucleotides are TGTGCCAGCAGTTTAATTGGGACAGGGGACCTGGGCTACACCTTC.

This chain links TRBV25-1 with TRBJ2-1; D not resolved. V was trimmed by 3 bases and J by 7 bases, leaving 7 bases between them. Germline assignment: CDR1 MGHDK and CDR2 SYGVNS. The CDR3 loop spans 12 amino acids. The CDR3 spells CASSDNSNEQFF. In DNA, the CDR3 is TGTGCCAGCAGTGACAACTCGAATGAGCAGTTCTTC.